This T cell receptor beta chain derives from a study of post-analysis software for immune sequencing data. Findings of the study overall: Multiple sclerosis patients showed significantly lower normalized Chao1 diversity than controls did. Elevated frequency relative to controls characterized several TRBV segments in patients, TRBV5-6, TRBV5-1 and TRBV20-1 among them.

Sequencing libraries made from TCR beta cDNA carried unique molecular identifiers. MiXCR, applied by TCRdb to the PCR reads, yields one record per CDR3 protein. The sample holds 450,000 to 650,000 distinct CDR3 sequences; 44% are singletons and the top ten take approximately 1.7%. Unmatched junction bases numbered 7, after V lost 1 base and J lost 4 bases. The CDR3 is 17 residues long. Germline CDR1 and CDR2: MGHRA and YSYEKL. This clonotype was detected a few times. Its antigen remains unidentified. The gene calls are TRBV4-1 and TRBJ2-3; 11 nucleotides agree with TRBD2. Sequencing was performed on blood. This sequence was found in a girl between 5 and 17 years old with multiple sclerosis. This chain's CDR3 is CASSQVGSGGVSDTQYF. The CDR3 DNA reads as TGCGCCAGCAGCCAAGTGGGTAGCGGGGGGGTCTCAGATACGCAGTATTTT.